One T cell receptor beta chain is described in this entry. The sample belongs to a study of blood T cell repertoires in COVID-19. Across the whole study: Donors in the United States, Italy and Spain gave samples during acute or convalescent COVID-19. T cells, B-cell-depleted T cells, or PBMCs supplied cDNA or gDNA.

As originally analysed: The assay estimated nucleated cells by amplifying reference gene primers. Sequenced by immunoSEQ multiplex PCR; TCRdb stores in-frame clones only, minus some. That table gives V, J and clone size, and the DNA gave D and trimming. The table shows 200,000 to 300,000 clones, with about 89% occurring only once. CDR3 length equals 17 residues. Germline CDR1 and CDR2: SGHTA and FQGNSA. The junction had 12 bases not matched to a gene; V was cut back by 4 bases and J by 3 bases. This TCR was recovered from a man aged 40-49 years who had recovered from COVID-19. Sequencing input: peripheral blood. This chain joins TRBV7-2 and TRBJ2-4, with 7 bases that match TRBD1. The CDR3 region is CASSSPGQTTDKNIQYF. CDR3 nucleotides: TGTGCCAGCAGCTCACCGGGACAGACAACTGACAAAAACATTCAGTACTTC. The full variable domain, with the rest looked up from reference TRBV7-2 and TRBJ2-4, is GAGVSQSPSNKVTEKGKDVELRCDPISGHTALYWYRQSLGQGLEFLIYFQGNSAPDKSGLPSDRFSAERTGGSVSTLTIQRTQQEDSAVYLCASSSPGQTTDKNIQYFGAGTRLSVL.